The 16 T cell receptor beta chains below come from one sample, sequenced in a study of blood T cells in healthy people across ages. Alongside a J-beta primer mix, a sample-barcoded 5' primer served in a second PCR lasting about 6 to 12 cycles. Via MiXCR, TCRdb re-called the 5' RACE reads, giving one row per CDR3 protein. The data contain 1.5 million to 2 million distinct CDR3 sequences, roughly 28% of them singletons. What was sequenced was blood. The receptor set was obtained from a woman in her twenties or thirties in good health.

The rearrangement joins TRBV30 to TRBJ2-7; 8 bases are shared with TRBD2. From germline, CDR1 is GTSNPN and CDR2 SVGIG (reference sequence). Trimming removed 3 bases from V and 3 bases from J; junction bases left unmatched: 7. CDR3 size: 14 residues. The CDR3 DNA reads TGTGCCTGGAGGGGGACTAGAAAAAACTACGAGCAGTACTTC. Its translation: CAWRGTRKNYEQYF.

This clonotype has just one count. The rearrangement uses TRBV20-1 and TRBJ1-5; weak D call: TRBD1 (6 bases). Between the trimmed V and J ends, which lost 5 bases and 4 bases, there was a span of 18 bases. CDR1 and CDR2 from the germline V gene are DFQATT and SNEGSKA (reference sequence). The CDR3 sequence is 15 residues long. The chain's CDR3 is CSASTGRTANQPQHF. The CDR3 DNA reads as TGCAGTGCTTCTACTGGACGGACAGCAAATCAGCCCCAGCATTTT.

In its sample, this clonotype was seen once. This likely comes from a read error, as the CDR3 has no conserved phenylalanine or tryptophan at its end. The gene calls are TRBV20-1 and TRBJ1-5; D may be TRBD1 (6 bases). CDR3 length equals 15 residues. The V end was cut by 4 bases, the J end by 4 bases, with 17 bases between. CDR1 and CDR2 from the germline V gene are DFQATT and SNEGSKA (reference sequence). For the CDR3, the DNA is TGCAGTGCTAAGGTCTGGTCAGGGGCGAATCAGCCCCAGCATTTG. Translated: CSAKVWSGANQPQHL.

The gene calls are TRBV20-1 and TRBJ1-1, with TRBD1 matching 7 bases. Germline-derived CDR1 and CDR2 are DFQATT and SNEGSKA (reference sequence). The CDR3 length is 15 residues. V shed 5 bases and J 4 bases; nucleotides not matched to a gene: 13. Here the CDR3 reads CSADPNRGGTTEAFF. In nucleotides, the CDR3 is TGCAGTGCTGACCCAAACAGGGGAGGGACCACTGAAGCTTTCTTT.

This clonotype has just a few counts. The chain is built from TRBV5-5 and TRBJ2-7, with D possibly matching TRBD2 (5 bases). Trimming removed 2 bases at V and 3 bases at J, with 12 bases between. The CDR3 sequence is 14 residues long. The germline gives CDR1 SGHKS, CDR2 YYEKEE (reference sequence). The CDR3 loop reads CASSFGDANYEQYF. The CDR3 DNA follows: TGTGCCAGCAGCTTCGGGGATGCGAACTACGAGCAGTACTTC.

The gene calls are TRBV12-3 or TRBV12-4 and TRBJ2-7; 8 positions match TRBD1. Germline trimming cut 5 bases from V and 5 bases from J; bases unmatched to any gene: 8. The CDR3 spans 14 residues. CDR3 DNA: TGTGCCAGCAGTCAGCAGCCGGGACAGGACGAGCAGTACTTC. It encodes CASSQQPGQDEQYF.

CDR3: CASSRRMDSVNEQFF. The CDR3 nucleotides read TGTGCCAGCAGCCGTCGGATGGACAGTGTAAATGAGCAGTTCTTC. The J gene is TRBJ2-1, the V gene TRBV12-3 or TRBV12-4; D may be TRBD1 (6 bases). V was clipped by 6 bases and J by 7 bases, with 19 bases between them. The CDR3 spans 15 residues.

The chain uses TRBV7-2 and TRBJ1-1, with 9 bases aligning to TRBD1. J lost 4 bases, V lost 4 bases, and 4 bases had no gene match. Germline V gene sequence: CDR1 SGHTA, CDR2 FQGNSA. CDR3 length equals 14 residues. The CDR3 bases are TGTGCCAGCAGCTCAGCGACAGGGGGCACTGAAGCTTTCTTT. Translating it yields CASSSATGGTEAFF.

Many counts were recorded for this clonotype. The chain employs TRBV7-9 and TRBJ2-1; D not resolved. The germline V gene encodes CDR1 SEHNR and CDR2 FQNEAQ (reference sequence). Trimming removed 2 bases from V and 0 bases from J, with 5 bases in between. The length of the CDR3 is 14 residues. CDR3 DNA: TGTGCCAGCAGCTTAAGTATCTCCTACAATGAGCAGTTCTTC. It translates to CASSLSISYNEQFF. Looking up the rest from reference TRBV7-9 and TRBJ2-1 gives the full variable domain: DTGVSQNPRHKITKRGQNVTFRCDPISEHNRLYWYRQTLGQGPEFLTYFQNEAQLEKSRLLSDRFSAERPKGSFSTLEIQRTEQGDSAMYLCASSLSISYNEQFFGPGTRLTVL.

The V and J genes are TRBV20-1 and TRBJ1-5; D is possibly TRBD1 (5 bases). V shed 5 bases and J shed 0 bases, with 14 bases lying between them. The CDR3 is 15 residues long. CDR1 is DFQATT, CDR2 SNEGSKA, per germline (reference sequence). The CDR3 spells CSAGEGSYSNQPQHF. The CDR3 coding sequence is TGCAGTGCTGGGGAGGGGAGTTATAGCAATCAGCCCCAGCATTTT.

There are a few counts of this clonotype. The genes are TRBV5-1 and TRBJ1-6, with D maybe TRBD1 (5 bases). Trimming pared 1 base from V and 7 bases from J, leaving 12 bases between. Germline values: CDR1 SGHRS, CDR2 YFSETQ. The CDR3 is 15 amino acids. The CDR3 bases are TGCGCCAGCAGCTTGTTTGGAGGGACGAATTCACCCCTCCACTTT. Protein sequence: CASSLFGGTNSPLHF.

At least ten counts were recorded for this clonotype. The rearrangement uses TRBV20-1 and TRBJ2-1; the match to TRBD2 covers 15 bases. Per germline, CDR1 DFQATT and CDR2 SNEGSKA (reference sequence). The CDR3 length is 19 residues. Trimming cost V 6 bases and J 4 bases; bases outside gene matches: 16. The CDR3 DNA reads TGCAGTGCACCTGACCGGAAGGGGACTAGCGGGGGGACTTACAATGAGCAGTTCTTC. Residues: CSAPDRKGTSGGTYNEQFF.

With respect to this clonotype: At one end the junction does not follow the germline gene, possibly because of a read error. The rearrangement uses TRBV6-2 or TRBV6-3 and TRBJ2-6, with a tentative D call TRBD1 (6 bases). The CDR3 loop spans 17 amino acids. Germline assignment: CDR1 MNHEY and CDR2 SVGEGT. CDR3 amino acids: CASGAQGQMSGANVLRF. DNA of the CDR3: TGTGCCAGCGGGGCCCAGGGGCAAATGTCTGGGGCCAACGTCCTGAGGTTC.

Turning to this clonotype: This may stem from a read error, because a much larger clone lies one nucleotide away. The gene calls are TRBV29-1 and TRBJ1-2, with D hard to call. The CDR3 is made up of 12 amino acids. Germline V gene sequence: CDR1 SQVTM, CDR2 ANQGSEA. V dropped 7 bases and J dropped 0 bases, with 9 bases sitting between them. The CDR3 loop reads CSAAWANYGYTF. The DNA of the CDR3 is TGCAGCGCTGCATGGGCTAACTATGGCTACACCTTC. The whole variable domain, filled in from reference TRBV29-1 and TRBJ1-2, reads SAVISQKPSRDICQRGTSLTIQCQVDSQVTMMFWYRQQPGQSLTLIATANQGSEATYESGFVIDKFPISRPNLTFSTLTVSNMSPEDSSIYLCSAAWANYGYTFGSGTRLTVV.

The CDR3, as DNA: TGTGCCAGCAGCTTAGTACGGCGCTCTGGGGCCAACGTCCTGACTTTC. Translating it yields CASSLVRRSGANVLTF. This chain uses TRBV7-2 with TRBJ2-6; D not certain. Trimming removed 1 base at V and 0 bases at J, with 7 bases between. The V gene's germline CDR1 is SGHTA and CDR2 FQGNSA. The CDR3 has 16 residues.

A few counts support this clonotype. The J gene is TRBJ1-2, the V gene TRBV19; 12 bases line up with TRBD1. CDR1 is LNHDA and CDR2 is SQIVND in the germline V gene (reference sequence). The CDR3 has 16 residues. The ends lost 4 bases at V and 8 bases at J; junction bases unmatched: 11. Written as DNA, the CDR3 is TGTGCCAGTAGTACAAGCCCGGGACAGGGGGCGAAGGGCTACACCTTC. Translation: CASSTSPGQGAKGYTF.